This T cell receptor beta chain was obtained from a study of Graves' ophthalmopathy and Graves' hyperthyroidism. Whole-study context: Before any treatment was given, at initial diagnosis, peripheral blood was collected.

This clonotype was counted between two and nine times. As yet, its antigen is unknown. Amplification of TCR beta CDR3 regions used RNA transcripts. The workflow started with a first-round RT-PCR run with HTBI primers and then moved on to a second-round multiplex PCR. TCRdb processed the multiplex PCR reads anew with MiXCR; each CDR3 protein has one entry. This table has around 400,000 distinct CDR3 sequences, around 20% appearing once. Study-wide results and limits: Sensitivity of about 70% and specificity of around 72% were achieved by the model that predicted ophthalmopathy progression. Most expanded clonotypes from thyroid (those above 0.001 frequency) were also found in blood.

The receptor comes from a woman between 18 and 29 years old with stable Graves' hyperthyroidism. Sequencing input: peripheral blood.

DNA for the CDR3: TGTGCCAGCAGTGAACCCTTCACTAGCGGGGGGAGAAAGGTGGACACCGGGGAGCTGTTTTTT. This sequence encodes CASSEPFTSGGRKVDTGELFF. The V gene is TRBV2, the J gene TRBJ2-2, with TRBD2 matching over 12 bases. The germline CDR1 and CDR2 sequences are SNHLY and FYNNEI. The V gene end was trimmed by 2 bases and the J gene end by 3 bases; junction bases not matched to a gene: 16. CDR3 length equals 21 residues.